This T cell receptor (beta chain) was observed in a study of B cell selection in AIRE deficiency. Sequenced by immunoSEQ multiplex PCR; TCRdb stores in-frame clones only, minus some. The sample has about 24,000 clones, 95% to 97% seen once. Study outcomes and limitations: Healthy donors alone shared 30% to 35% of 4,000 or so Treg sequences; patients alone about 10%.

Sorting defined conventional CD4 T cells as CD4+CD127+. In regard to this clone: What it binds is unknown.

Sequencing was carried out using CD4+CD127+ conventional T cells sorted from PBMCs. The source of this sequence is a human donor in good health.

The DNA of the CDR3 is TGTGCCAGCTCACGATCCGGGACAGGGTTGAACACTGAAGCTTTCTTT. The encoded protein is CASSRSGTGLNTEAFF. This chain connects TRBV18 to TRBJ1-1; 9 nucleotides agree with TRBD1. The V gene end was trimmed by 4 bases and the J gene end by 0 bases; junction bases not matched to a gene: 6. This CDR3 has 16 amino acids. From germline, CDR1 is KGHSH and CDR2 LQKENI.